This T cell receptor beta chain was captured by sequencing in a study of T-cell memory formation after mild COVID-19 (dated by TCRdb to about 2021). Looking at the study overall: TCR sequence clusters from the two donors were found to be largely donor specific. In a couple of donors, T-cell clones that expanded and contracted after mild COVID-19 were tracked by sequencing TCRalpha and TCRbeta repertoires over time. The cohort comprised two young, previously healthy adult volunteers, one female and one male.

The study at large found these results: The study covered only two mild cases, and larger cohorts including severe cases with pre-infection samples were considered necessary. Some responding clones were detected in pre-infection memory, which suggested that pre-existing cross-reactive memory T cells had joined the SARS-CoV-2 response. Contracting CD4+ clones turned up mainly in the CM and EM memory subsets, whereas EMRA was where CD8+ clones were enriched. Balanced CD4/CD8 phenotypes were observed for clones contracting from day 15 to 85, whereas a bias towards CD4+ was observed for a second wave of clones expanding from day 15 to 37. SARS-CoV-2 specificity of the second-wave clones peaking on day 37 was not confirmed.

For sequencing, an Illumina NovaSeq 6000 was employed. TCRalpha and TCRbeta cDNA libraries were built by 5'RACE with constant-segment primers, adding sample barcodes and unique molecular identifiers. Trizol reagent was used to extract RNA from every sample. The libraries were amplified in two PCR steps, and the second step added a second sample barcode and Illumina TruSeq adapters. Sequencing of the libraries was done on an Illumina NovaSeq, producing 2 x 150 bp paired-end reads. The original pipeline was this. The reads were demultiplexed and collapsed into UMI-guided consensus sequences using migec v1.2.7. Using mixcr v2.1.11, UMI consensuses were aligned to TRA and TRB V and J templates and then assembled into clonotypes. Clonotypes were classified as expanded or contracted when called significant by both edgeR and NoisET, with noise models trained on biological replicates. edgeR calls used a false discovery rate-adjusted p below 0.01 and a log2 fold-change threshold of 1. As an exploratory analysis of dynamics, PCA with hierarchical clustering was applied to max-normalized trajectories of the 1000 most abundant clonotypes. Separately sequenced CD4+ and CD8+ repertoires were used to assign a CD4 or CD8 phenotype to each responding clone. TCRdb applied fastp at Q25 and MiXCR to the public reads, then kept only in-frame beta chains. All rows with the same CDR3 protein become a single entry with the most common DNA and genes. These V and J calls are TCRdb output, not the study's own analysis. Recorded for this sample are hundreds of thousands of distinct CDR3 sequences; 13% to 15% of them occurred a single time. The top ten hold about 20% of the sample.

The CDR3 holds 13 amino acids from the cysteine to the phenylalanine. Just CDR3 DNA is preserved here, 39 bases in frame from base 1. The germline V gene supplies CDR1 MNHNS and CDR2 SASEGT. The trim is 7 bases for V and 7 bases for J, with a gap of 16 bases between the germline ends. With respect to this clonotype: Which antigen it targets is not known. Base-call qualities are not available, and no considerably larger clone is one nucleotide away.

PBMCs were isolated by Ficoll-Paque density gradient centrifugation. The sequence derives from a man younger than 30 who had mild COVID-19 (a few samples of this study predate the infection). The sample titles of this study are shuffled in the database, so cell type and time point are left out; the donor was told from shared clones. The rearrangement joined TRBV6-1 to TRBJ1-1, with the D gene not confidently named. The specimen sequenced was PBMCs or a T cell subset sorted from them (not recorded which). The encoded CDR3 is CASMTTGRGEAFF. The DNA sequence is as follows: TGTGCCAGCATGACTACCGGACGGGGTGAAGCTTTCTTT.